This section outlines one T cell receptor beta chain sequence together with its context. What it recognizes is unknown. These data come from a study of identical twins. Study outcomes and limitations: Beta out-of-frame sequences displayed a weaker excess of sharing between twins. For cord blood, abundant beta clonotypes had fewer insertions, unlike memory repertoires, which showed none. Rather than following the same donors, the conclusions depended on cross-sectional statistical analysis.

A universal primer site was created by template switching, with the cDNA bearing unique molecular identifiers. TCRdb redid the calling of the 5' RACE reads with MiXCR, one entry per CDR3 protein. Here the sample spans more than 1.5 million distinct CDR3 sequences, more than 30% being singletons. The CDR3 spans 14 residues. Sequenced material: cord blood. This clonotype was sampled from a newborn girl in good health. The chain joins TRBV12-3 or TRBV12-4 to TRBJ2-5; the D gene is possibly TRBD2 (6 bases). The last part of the DNA fits TRBJ2-7 better; the J call may be wrong. CDR3 region: CASSHCAGSYEQYF. In DNA form, the CDR3 reads TGTGCCAGCAGTCACTGCGCGGGGAGCTACGAGCAGTACTTC.